This note documents a single TCR beta chain sequence. One base away lies a much larger clone, so this may be a sequencing read error. CDR1 is ENHRY and CDR2 is SYGVKD in the germline V gene. The CDR3 is 13 amino acids. TCRdb called the 5' RACE reads again in MiXCR, with one record for every CDR3 protein. The sample shows about 59,000 distinct CDR3 sequences, roughly 3.5% of them seen only once. The sample is drawn from a study of neurological immune-mediated disorders. What was sequenced was PBMCs. The TCR sequence derives from a woman in her twenties or thirties with multiple sclerosis. The rearrangement joins TRBV10-3 to TRBJ1-1, with 8 nucleotides matching TRBD1. In DNA form, the CDR3 reads TGTGTCATCAGATCAGGGGGCGCGTCTGAAGCTTTCTTT. As protein: CVIRSGGASEAFF.